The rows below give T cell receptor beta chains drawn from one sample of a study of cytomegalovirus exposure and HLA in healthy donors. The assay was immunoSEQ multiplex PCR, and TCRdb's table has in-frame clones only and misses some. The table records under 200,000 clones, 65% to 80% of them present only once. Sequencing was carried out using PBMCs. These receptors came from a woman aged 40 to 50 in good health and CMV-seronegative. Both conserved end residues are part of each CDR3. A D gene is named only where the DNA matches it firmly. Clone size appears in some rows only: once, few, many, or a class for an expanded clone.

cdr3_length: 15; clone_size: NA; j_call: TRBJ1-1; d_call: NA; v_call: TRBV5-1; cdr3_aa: CASSLFGNSDTEAFF; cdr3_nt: TGCGCCAGCAGCTTATTCGGGAATAGCGATACTGAAGCTTTCTTT
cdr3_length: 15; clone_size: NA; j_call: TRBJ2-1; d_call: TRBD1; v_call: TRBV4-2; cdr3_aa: CASSQDRPSYNEQFF; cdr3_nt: TGTGCCAGCAGCCAGGACAGGCCGTCCTACAATGAGCAGTTCTTC
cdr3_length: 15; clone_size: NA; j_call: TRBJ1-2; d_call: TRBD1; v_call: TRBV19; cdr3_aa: CASSRQGPPNYGYTF; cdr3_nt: TGTGCCAGTAGTCGACAGGGTCCGCCTAACTATGGCTACACCTTC
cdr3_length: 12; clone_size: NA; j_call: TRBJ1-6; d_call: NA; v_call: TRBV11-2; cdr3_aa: CASSTLNSPLHF; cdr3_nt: TGTGCCAGCAGCACTTTGAATTCACCCCTCCACTTT
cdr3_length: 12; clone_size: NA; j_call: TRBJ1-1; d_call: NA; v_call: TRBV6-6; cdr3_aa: CASRSGSSEAFF; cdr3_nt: TGTGCCAGCAGGTCCGGTAGTTCTGAAGCTTTCTTT
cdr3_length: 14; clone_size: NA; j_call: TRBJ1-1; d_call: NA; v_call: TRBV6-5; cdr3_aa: CASSYSELNTEAFF; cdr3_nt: TGTGCCAGCAGTTACTCCGAGTTGAACACTGAAGCTTTCTTT
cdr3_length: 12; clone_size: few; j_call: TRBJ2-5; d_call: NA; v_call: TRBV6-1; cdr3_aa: CASSETWETQYF; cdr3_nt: TGTGCCAGCAGTGAAACATGGGAGACCCAGTACTTC
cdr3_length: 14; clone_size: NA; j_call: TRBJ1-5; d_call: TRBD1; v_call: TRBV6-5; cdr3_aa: CASRQGANNQPQHF; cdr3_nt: TGTGCCAGCAGGCAGGGGGCTAACAATCAGCCCCAGCATTTT
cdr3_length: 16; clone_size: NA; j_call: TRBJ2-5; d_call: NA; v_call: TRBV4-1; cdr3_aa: CASSQEGVGGQETQYF; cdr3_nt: TGCGCCAGCAGCCAGGAAGGGGTGGGGGGCCAAGAGACCCAGTACTTC
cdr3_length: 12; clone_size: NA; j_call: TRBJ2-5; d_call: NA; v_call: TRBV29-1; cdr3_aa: CSVVSRRETQYF; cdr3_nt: TGCAGCGTTGTGTCTAGAAGGGAGACCCAGTACTTC
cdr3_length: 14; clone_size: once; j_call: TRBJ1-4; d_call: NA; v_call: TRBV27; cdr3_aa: CASSLQSSNEKLFF; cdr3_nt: TGTGCCAGCAGTTTACAGTCTTCTAATGAAAAACTGTTTTTT
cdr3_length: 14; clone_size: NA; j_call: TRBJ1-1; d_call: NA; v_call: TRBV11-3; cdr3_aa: CASSFGGLSTEAFF; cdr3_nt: TGTGCCAGCAGCTTCGGGGGGCTAAGCACTGAAGCTTTCTTT
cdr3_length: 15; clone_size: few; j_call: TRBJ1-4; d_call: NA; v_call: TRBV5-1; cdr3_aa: CASSTELSTNEKLFF; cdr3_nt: TGCGCCAGCAGCACGGAGCTCTCAACTAATGAAAAACTGTTTTTT
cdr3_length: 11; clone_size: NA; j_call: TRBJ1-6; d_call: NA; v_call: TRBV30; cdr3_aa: CAWNTASPLHF; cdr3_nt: TGTGCCTGGAACACCGCTTCACCCCTCCACTTT